Following are 27 T cell receptor beta chains from one sample sequenced in a study of cytomegalovirus exposure and HLA in healthy donors. This PCR relied on a set of 60 Vbeta primers and 13 Jbeta primers. Sequencing used immunoSEQ multiplex PCR; TCRdb keeps in-frame clones, though not all of them. The sample holds some 180,000 clones, about four fifths seen once. The sequencing input was PBMCs. Source of these receptors: a man in his forties in good health and CMV-seronegative.

This clone is a singleton in its sample. This rearrangement joins TRBV7-9 to TRBJ1-5, with a possible D match to TRBD1 (5 bases). The CDR3 covers 15 residues. The V end was cut by 1 base, the J end by 6 bases, with 13 bases between. Per the germline V gene, CDR1 is SEHNR and CDR2 is FQNEAQ (reference sequence). The CDR3 sequence: CASSLGAGWGQPQHF. DNA of the CDR3: TGTGCCAGCAGCTTAGGGGCAGGGTGGGGTCAGCCCCAGCATTTT.

This chain connects TRBV5-6 to TRBJ2-7, with 8 positions matching TRBD1. The germline V gene has CDR1 SGHDT and CDR2 YYEEEE. The CDR3 runs 15 residues. V lost 7 bases, J lost 3 bases, and 12 bases stayed unmatched. CDR3: CASVTRDRILYEQYF. CDR3 coding DNA: TGTGCCAGCGTAACCCGGGACAGGATACTCTACGAGCAGTACTTC.

The CDR3 DNA reads TGTGCCAGTGGGAAAACAGGGGACTATGGCTACACCTTC. Its translation is CASGKTGDYGYTF. The chain employs TRBV9 and TRBJ1-2, with 7 bases fitting TRBD1. The length of the CDR3 is 13 residues. CDR1 is SGDLS, CDR2 YYNGEE, per germline. V was pared by 8 bases and J by 3 bases, with 7 bases of the junction left unmatched. Full variable domain (outside the CDR3, taken from reference TRBV9 and TRBJ1-2): DSGVTQTPKHLITATGQRVTLRCSPRSGDLSVYWYQQSLDQGLQFLIQYYNGEERAKGNILERFSAQQFPDLHSELNLSSLELGDSALYFCASGKTGDYGYTFGSGTRLTVV.

This chain joins TRBV29-1 and TRBJ2-7; D may be TRBD2 (5 bases). CDR1 and CDR2 (germline): SQVTM, ANQGSEA. This CDR3 is 13 amino acids long. CDR3 sequence: CSVNLARSYEQYF. In DNA, the CDR3 is TGCAGTGTAAACCTAGCCAGGTCCTACGAGCAGTACTTC.

The chain's CDR3 is CASSYSNSGGYEQYF. CDR3 nucleotides: TGTGCCAGCAGTTACTCTAATAGCGGGGGCTACGAGCAGTACTTC. The V gene is TRBV6-6, the J gene TRBJ2-7, with TRBD2 identical over 9 bases. This CDR3 has 15 residues. The junction had 3 bases not matched to a gene; V was cut back by 0 bases and J by 3 bases. Per the germline V gene, CDR1 is MNHNY and CDR2 is SVGAGI (reference sequence).

The V and J genes are TRBV27 and TRBJ1-2; D unclear. The CDR3 length is 15 residues. The V end lost 5 bases, the J end lost 8 bases, and 21 bases lay between the germline ends. Germline V gives CDR1 MNHEY, CDR2 SMNVEV (reference sequence). CDR3 nucleotide sequence: TGTGCCAGCAGTCCGTGGATGGGTGCGGGGTCGGGCTACACCTTC. Residues: CASSPWMGAGSGYTF.

The CDR3 sequence: CASSQDRGRVETQYF. The CDR3 bases are TGTGCCAGCAGCCAGGACAGGGGGAGAGTGGAGACCCAGTACTTC. The rearrangement uses TRBV6-1 and TRBJ2-5, with 10 bases matching TRBD1. V was pared by 6 bases and J by 5 bases, with 9 bases of the junction left unmatched. The germline V gene has CDR1 MNHNS and CDR2 SASEGT. The CDR3 spans 15 residues.

This clone was found once. The rearrangement uses TRBV30 and TRBJ2-5; possibly TRBD2 for D (6 bases). Germline values: CDR1 GTSNPN, CDR2 SVGIG (reference sequence). V shed 5 bases and J shed 9 bases, with 22 bases lying between them. The CDR3 is made up of 14 amino acids. CDR3 bases: TGTGCCTGGGCCCATCCCGGGACTGCTGCGTCCCAGTACTTC. Its translation is CAWAHPGTAASQYF.

This clone was counted once. The rearrangement joins TRBV30 to TRBJ2-2, with 13 bases that match TRBD2. CDR1 and CDR2 (germline): GTSNPN, SVGIG (reference sequence). This CDR3 is built from 18 residues. Trimming cost V 5 bases and J 5 bases; bases outside gene matches: 14. CDR3 DNA sequence: TGTGCCTGGGGTGACAGTTTACTAGCGGGAGGGGGTACCGGGGAGCTGTTTTTT. Translated, it gives CAWGDSLLAGGGTGELFF. The complete variable domain, with remaining parts taken from reference TRBV30 and TRBJ2-2, reads SQTIHQWPATLVQPVGSPLSLECTVEGTSNPNLYWYRQAAGRGLQLLFYSVGIGQISSEVPQNLSASRPQDRQFILSSKKLLLSDSGFYLCAWGDSLLAGGGTGELFFGEGSRLTVL.

This sequence joins TRBV18 and TRBJ1-3; D ambiguous. V was pared by 6 bases and J by 7 bases, with 10 bases between. The CDR3 covers 12 residues. Germline lookup yields CDR1 KGHSH and CDR2 LQKENI. This CDR3 is CASSSESNTIYF. In nucleotides, the CDR3 is TGTGCCAGCTCGTCAGAAAGTAACACCATATATTTT.

V is TRBV27 and J is TRBJ2-5; no clear D gene. The V gene's germline CDR1 is MNHEY and CDR2 SMNVEV (reference sequence). The CDR3 has 11 amino acids. Trimming pared 2 bases from V and 5 bases from J, leaving 3 bases between. CDR3 in amino acids: CASSLAETQYF. In DNA, the CDR3 is TGTGCCAGCAGTTTAGCGGAGACCCAGTACTTC.

The chain links TRBV4-2 to TRBJ2-1, with TRBD2 identical over 11 bases. Trimming removed 1 base from V and 4 bases from J; junction bases left unmatched: 6. The V gene's germline CDR1 is LGHNA and CDR2 YNFKEQ. CDR3 size: 17 residues. The DNA of the CDR3 is TGTGCCAGCAGCCAAGCGGCTAGCGGGGGGCCTTACAATGAGCAGTTCTTC. It is translated as CASSQAASGGPYNEQFF.

The V call is TRBV6-5, the J call TRBJ2-7; D gene ambiguous. Germline V gene sequence: CDR1 MNHEY, CDR2 SVGAGI. Trimming removed 0 bases from V and 2 bases from J, with 11 bases in between. The CDR3 is made up of 15 amino acids. CDR3 DNA sequence: TGTGCCAGCAGTTACTCCACAACAGCCCCCTACGAGCAGTACTTC. Encoded protein: CASSYSTTAPYEQYF.

This clone was seen more than once but under ten times. CDR3 sequence (DNA): TGTGCCAGCAGTTACGAGGGACAGGGGAAAGGCTACACCTTC. This codes for CASSYEGQGKGYTF. The gene calls are TRBV6-5 and TRBJ1-2, with 10 bases that match TRBD1. V lost 2 bases, J lost 8 bases, and 5 bases stayed unmatched. Germline CDR1 is MNHEY and CDR2 is SVGAGI. CDR3 length equals 14 residues.

The V call is TRBV28, the J call TRBJ2-3; 7 nucleotides match TRBD2. The CDR3 consists of 15 residues. The junction had 16 bases not matched to a gene; V was cut back by 8 bases and J by 8 bases. From germline, CDR1 is MDHEN and CDR2 SYDVKM. The CDR3: CASREDPAGRVTQYF. CDR3 DNA: TGTGCCAGCCGTGAAGACCCCGCGGGGAGGGTTACGCAGTATTTT. Full variable domain (outside the CDR3, taken from reference TRBV28 and TRBJ2-3): DVKVTQSSRYLVKRTGEKVFLECVQDMDHENMFWYRQDPGLGLRLIYFSYDVKMKEKGDIPEGYSVSREKKERFSLILESASTNQTSMYLCASREDPAGRVTQYFGPGTRLTVL.

The chain links TRBV7-2 to TRBJ1-1; tentative D call: TRBD1 (5 bases). In germline, CDR1 is SGHTA, CDR2 FQGNSA. The CDR3 has 14 amino acids. The ends were cut back, 5 bases at V and 5 bases at J, with 15 bases in the middle. CDR3 bases: TGTGCCAGCAGCCGCCTGGGGGGGGTGACTGAAGCTTTCTTT. Residues: CASSRLGGVTEAFF.

V gene TRBV11-2 combines with J gene TRBJ2-7; 8 bases line up with TRBD1. Unmatched junction bases numbered 10, after V lost 0 bases and J lost 6 bases. CDR1 is SGHAT and CDR2 is FQNNGV in the germline V gene. The CDR3 covers 16 residues. In nucleotides, the CDR3 is TGTGCCAGCAGCTTAGAGGGACAGGCTAGGCGGGGCGAGCAGTACTTC. Its translation: CASSLEGQARRGEQYF.

This chain connects TRBV9 to TRBJ2-1; 11 bases match TRBD2. Germline V gives CDR1 SGDLS, CDR2 YYNGEE. This CDR3 is 16 amino acids long. Trimming took 0 bases from V and 6 from J; bases not matched to a gene: 5. The CDR3 protein is CASSVVASGGTNEQFF. CDR3 nucleotide sequence: TGTGCCAGCAGCGTAGTCGCTAGCGGGGGGACCAATGAGCAGTTCTTC.

A single count supports this clone. The chain joins TRBV29-1 to TRBJ1-1; 7 positions agree with TRBD1. V was pared by 6 bases and J by 4 bases, with 11 bases of the junction left unmatched. Germline CDR1 reads SQVTM; CDR2 reads ANQGSEA. This CDR3 has 14 amino acids. The CDR3 here is CSVALDRVGTEAFF. In DNA, the CDR3 is TGCAGCGTGGCCCTCGACAGGGTCGGCACTGAAGCTTTCTTT.

The V gene is TRBV7-2, the J gene TRBJ2-5, with 8 nucleotides matching TRBD2. The CDR3 has 16 residues. Germline V lookup: CDR1 SGHTA, CDR2 FQGNSA. V lost 5 bases, J lost 2 bases, and 10 bases stayed unmatched. CDR3 sequence: CASSPPGVAGQETQYF. DNA of the CDR3: TGTGCCAGCAGCCCCCCAGGGGTAGCGGGGCAAGAGACCCAGTACTTC.

CDR3 bases: TGTGCCAGCAGCTTAGCGACTGTTCAAAAAGAGACCCAGTACTTC. Its translation is CASSLATVQKETQYF. The chain has TRBV11-3 and TRBJ2-5; D not certain. The CDR3 runs to 15 residues. Between the trimmed V and J ends, which lost 1 base and 3 bases, there was a span of 12 bases. Germline CDR1 is SGHNT and CDR2 is YENEEA.

The V gene is TRBV7-3, the J gene TRBJ1-2; D perhaps matches TRBD1 (5 bases). V was clipped by 2 bases and J by 4 bases, with 8 bases between them. Germline V gene data show CDR1 as SGHTA and CDR2 as FQGTGA. CDR3 length equals 13 residues. The CDR3, as DNA: TGTGCCAGCAGCTTACAGGGTTCCTATGGCTACACCTTC. The encoded protein is CASSLQGSYGYTF.

The V and J genes are TRBV28 and TRBJ2-5, with TRBD1 matching over 9 bases. With V trimmed by 5 bases and J by 5 bases, 6 bases remained unmatched. CDR1 and CDR2 (germline): MDHEN, SYDVKM. The CDR3 extends over 14 amino acids. This CDR3 reads CASSPTGGAETQYF. The DNA for the CDR3 is TGTGCCAGCAGTCCAACAGGGGGCGCTGAGACCCAGTACTTC.

The rearrangement joins TRBV28 to TRBJ1-1; D might be TRBD1 (6 bases). Germline V gives CDR1 MDHEN, CDR2 SYDVKM. CDR3 length: 16 amino acids. V shed 4 bases and J shed 1 base, with 16 bases lying between them. The CDR3 loop is CASSSVGGGENTEAFF. CDR3 bases: TGTGCCAGCAGTTCCGTTGGGGGGGGCGAGAACACTGAAGCTTTCTTT. Together with reference TRBV28 and TRBJ1-1, the CDR3 gives the full variable domain: DVKVTQSSRYLVKRTGEKVFLECVQDMDHENMFWYRQDPGLGLRLIYFSYDVKMKEKGDIPEGYSVSREKKERFSLILESASTNQTSMYLCASSSVGGGENTEAFFGQGTRLTVV.

This chain uses TRBV30 with TRBJ1-2; tentative D call: TRBD1 (6 bases). The CDR3 contains 13 residues. The V gene lost 0 bases and the J gene lost 7 bases, with 12 bases spanning the gap. Per germline, CDR1 GTSNPN and CDR2 SVGIG (reference sequence). CDR3 protein: CAWSVGGAGGYTF. DNA of the CDR3: TGTGCCTGGAGTGTTGGGGGGGCGGGTGGCTACACCTTC. Using reference TRBV30 and TRBJ1-2 for the parts outside the CDR3, the full variable domain is SQTIHQWPATLVQPVGSPLSLECTVEGTSNPNLYWYRQAAGRGLQLLFYSVGIGQISSEVPQNLSASRPQDRQFILSSKKLLLSDSGFYLCAWSVGGAGGYTFGSGTRLTVV.

This clone was detected only a few times. The rearrangement links TRBV15 to TRBJ2-4; 7 bases agree with TRBD2. This CDR3 contains 18 residues. CDR1 and CDR2 from the germline V gene are LNHNV and YYDKDF (reference sequence). The ends lost 2 bases at V and 3 bases at J; junction bases unmatched: 13. The CDR3 DNA sequence: TGTGCCACCAGCAGATTGGGACTACGGCGGGAGAACAAAAACATTCAGTACTTC. As protein: CATSRLGLRRENKNIQYF.

This chain uses TRBV7-2 with TRBJ2-5; possible D gene TRBD1, 6 bases. TRBJ2-7 explains the end of the DNA better; the J call may be wrong. There are 13 residues in the CDR3. The V gene's germline CDR1 is SGHTA and CDR2 FQGNSA. In DNA form, the CDR3 reads TGTGCCAGCAGCAGAAAACAGGGCTACGAGCAGTACTTC. Its protein is CASSRKQGYEQYF.